The next 3 T cell receptor beta chains were all read from a single sample in a study of control samples from healthy donors and cancer patients (dated by TCRdb to about 2020). Library construction relied on the immunoSEQ multiplex PCR assay. TCRdb limited this immuneACCESS table to in-frame rearrangements with V and J called. A share of clones is missing; checked studies link under half to unresolved V genes, and the rest is unexplained. This sample lists fewer than 150,000 clones; approximately 90% were detected once. The ten largest clonotypes hold 7.8% of the sample. The sample taken for sequencing was blood. These receptors all stem from a woman in her late teens or twenties in good health.

The V gene is TRBV18, the J gene TRBJ1-2; the D is unclear. The CDR3 is 13 amino acids. With 2 bases removed from V and 0 bases from J, the gap between germline ends came to 4 bases. The germline V gene encodes CDR1 KGHSH and CDR2 LQKENI. Written as DNA, the CDR3 is TGTGCCAGCTCACCAAGAACTAACTATGGCTACACCTTC. This codes for CASSPRTNYGYTF.

The chain is built from TRBV7-2 and TRBJ1-1, with TRBD1 matching over 9 bases. The CDR3 is 17 amino acids. J gave up 1 base and V 4 bases, and 10 bases lay outside the gene matches. Germline V gives CDR1 SGHTA, CDR2 FQGNSA. The CDR3 DNA reads as TGTGCCAGCAGCTACTTACCGGGACAGGGAGGGAACACTGAAGCTTTCTTT. Translated: CASSYLPGQGGNTEAFF.

Here the CDR3 DNA reads TGTGCCAGCAGCCTCGGACAGGGTGGGAACATTCAGTACTTC. Translated: CASSLGQGGNIQYF. The genes are TRBV3-1 (or the pseudogene TRBV3-2) and TRBJ2-4; 8 bases are a match to TRBD1. Trimming at V came to 4 bases and at J to 7 bases, leaving 6 bases not matched to a gene. The CDR3 contains 14 residues. Germline V lookup: CDR1 LGHDT, CDR2 YNNKEL (reference sequence).